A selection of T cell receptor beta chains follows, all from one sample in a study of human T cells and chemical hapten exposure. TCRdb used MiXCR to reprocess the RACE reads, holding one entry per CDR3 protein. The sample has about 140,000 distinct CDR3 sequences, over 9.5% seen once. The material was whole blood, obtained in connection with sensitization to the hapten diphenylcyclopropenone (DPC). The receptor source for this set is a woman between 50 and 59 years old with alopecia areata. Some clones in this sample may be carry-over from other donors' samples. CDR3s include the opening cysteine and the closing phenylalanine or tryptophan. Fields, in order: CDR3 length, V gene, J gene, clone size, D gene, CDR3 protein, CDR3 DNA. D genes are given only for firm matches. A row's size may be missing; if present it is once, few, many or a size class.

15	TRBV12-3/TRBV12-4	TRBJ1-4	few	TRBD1	CASSSPGQGGEKLFF	TGTGCCAGCAGTTCGCCGGGACAGGGCGGTGAAAAACTGTTTTTT
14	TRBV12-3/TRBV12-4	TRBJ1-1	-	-	CASISGGGRAEAFF	TGTGCCAGCATCTCCGGGGGAGGAAGGGCTGAAGCTTTCTTT
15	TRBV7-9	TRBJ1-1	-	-	CASSFAGRTNTEAFF	TGTGCCAGCAGCTTCGCCGGACGTACGAACACTGAAGCTTTCTTT
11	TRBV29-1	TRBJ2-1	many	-	CSVRSGAEQFF	TGCAGCGTTCGGAGTGGAGCTGAGCAGTTCTTC
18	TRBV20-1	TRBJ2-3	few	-	CSARDPGRTGPSTDTQYF	TGCAGTGCTAGAGATCCGGGACGCACCGGTCCTAGCACAGATACGCAGTATTTT
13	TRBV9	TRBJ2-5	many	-	CASSTTREETQYF	TGTGCCAGCAGCACAACTAGAGAAGAGACCCAGTACTTC
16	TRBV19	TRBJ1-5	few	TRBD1	CASSIRTGAGNQPQHF	TGTGCCAGTAGTATCCGGACAGGGGCGGGCAATCAGCCCCAGCATTTT
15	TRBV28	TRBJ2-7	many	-	CASSLTDRPAYEQYF	TGTGCCAGCAGTCTGACTGACAGGCCGGCCTACGAGCAGTACTTC
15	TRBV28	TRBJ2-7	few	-	CASSPPGAGLYEQYF	TGTGCCAGCAGTCCCCCAGGGGCAGGGCTCTACGAGCAGTACTTC
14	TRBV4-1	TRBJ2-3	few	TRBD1	CASSQVSGQPTQYF	TGCGCCAGCAGCCAAGTGTCGGGACAGCCTACGCAGTATTTT
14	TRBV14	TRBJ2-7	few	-	CASSQLGERNEQYF	TGTGCCAGCAGCCAATTAGGGGAAAGGAACGAGCAGTACTTC
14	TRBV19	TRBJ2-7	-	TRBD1	CASSMGQGAYEQYF	TGTGCCAGTAGTATGGGACAGGGAGCCTACGAGCAGTACTTC
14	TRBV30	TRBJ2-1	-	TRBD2	CAWSYSGRVAEQFF	TGTGCCTGGAGTTATAGCGGGAGGGTTGCGGAGCAGTTCTTC
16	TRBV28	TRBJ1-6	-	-	CASSLIQGSYNSPLHF	TGTGCCAGCAGTTTAATACAGGGCTCCTATAATTCACCCCTCCACTTT
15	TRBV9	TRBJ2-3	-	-	CASSLEGQPTDTQYF	TGTGCCAGCAGTCTCGAGGGGCAACCCACAGATACGCAGTATTTT
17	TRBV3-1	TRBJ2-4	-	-	CASSPSETALAKNIQYF	TGTGCCAGCAGCCCCTCGGAAACGGCCCTAGCCAAAAACATTCAGTACTTC
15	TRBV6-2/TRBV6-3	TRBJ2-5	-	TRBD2	CASTPWGGRGETQYF	TGTGCCAGCACCCCCTGGGGCGGGAGAGGAGAGACCCAGTACTTC
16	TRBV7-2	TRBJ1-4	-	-	CASSASLTGLNEKLFF	TGTGCCAGCAGCGCGTCCCTGACAGGTCTAAATGAAAAACTGTTTTTT
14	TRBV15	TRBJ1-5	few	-	CATSRGGYNQPQHF	TGTGCCACCAGCAGAGGAGGTTACAATCAGCCCCAGCATTTT
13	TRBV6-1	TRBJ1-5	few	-	CASRDSGNQPQHF	TGTGCCAGCAGGGACAGTGGCAATCAGCCCCAGCATTTT
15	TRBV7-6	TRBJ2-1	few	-	CASSYNSLRVDEQFF	TGTGCCAGCAGCTACAACAGTTTGAGGGTTGATGAGCAGTTCTTC
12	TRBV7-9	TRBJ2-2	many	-	CASSLQTGELFF	TGTGCCAGCAGCTTGCAAACCGGGGAGCTGTTTTTT
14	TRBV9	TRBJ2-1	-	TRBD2	CASSVVAGGNEQFF	TGTGCCAGCAGCGTAGTAGCGGGAGGCAATGAGCAGTTCTTC
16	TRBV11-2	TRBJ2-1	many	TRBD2	CASSFRRGAGVGEQFF	TGTGCCAGCAGCTTCCGCCGTGGGGCGGGAGTGGGTGAGCAGTTCTTC
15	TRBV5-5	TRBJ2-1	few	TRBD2	CASSLALAGEDEQFF	TGTGCCAGCAGCCTTGCGCTAGCGGGAGAAGATGAGCAGTTCTTC
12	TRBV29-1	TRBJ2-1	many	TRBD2	CSVASGRYEQFF	TGCAGCGTTGCCAGCGGGAGGTATGAGCAGTTCTTC
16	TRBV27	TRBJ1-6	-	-	CASSLWHPNYNSPLHF	TGTGCCAGCAGTTTATGGCACCCCAACTATAATTCACCCCTCCACTTT
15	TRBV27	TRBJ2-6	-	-	CASSLLGLGANVLTF	TGTGCCAGCAGTCTTCTGGGGCTAGGGGCCAACGTCCTGACTTTC
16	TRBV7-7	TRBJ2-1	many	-	CASSLVGPLSYNEQFF	TGTGCTAGCAGCTTGGTGGGACCCCTATCCTACAATGAGCAGTTCTTC
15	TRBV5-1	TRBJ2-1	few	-	CASSLRGRNYNEQFF	TGCGCCAGCAGCTTGAGAGGCAGGAACTACAATGAGCAGTTCTTC
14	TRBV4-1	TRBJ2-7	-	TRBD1	CASSQTGSEDEQYF	TGCGCCAGCAGCCAGACAGGGTCGGAAGATGAGCAGTACTTC
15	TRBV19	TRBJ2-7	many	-	CASSPVKGGPYEQYF	TGTGCCAGTAGTCCCGTCAAGGGAGGCCCCTACGAGCAGTACTTC
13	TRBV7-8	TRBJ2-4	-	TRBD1	CASSERTGAIQYF	TGTGCCAGCAGCGAGCGGACAGGGGCCATTCAGTACTTC
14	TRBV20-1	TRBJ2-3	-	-	CSARAPRSTDTQYF	TGCAGTGCTAGAGCGCCTAGAAGCACAGATACGCAGTATTTT
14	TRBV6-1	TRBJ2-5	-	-	CASSEGRVRETQYF	TGTGCCAGCAGTGAGGGCAGGGTTCGGGAGACCCAGTACTTC
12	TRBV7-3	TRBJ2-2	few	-	CASSENTGELFF	TGTGCCAGCAGCGAGAACACCGGGGAGCTGTTTTTT
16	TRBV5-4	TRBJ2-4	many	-	CASSFKNGLAKNIQYF	TGTGCCAGCAGCTTTAAGAACGGGTTAGCCAAAAACATTCAGTACTTC
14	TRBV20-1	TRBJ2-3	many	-	CSAGTGSSTDTQYF	TGCAGTGCCGGCACAGGTTCTAGCACAGATACGCAGTATTTT
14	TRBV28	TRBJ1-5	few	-	CASMDGRRISPQHF	TGTGCCAGCATGGACGGGCGGAGAATCAGCCCCCAGCATTTT
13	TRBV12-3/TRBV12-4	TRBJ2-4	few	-	CASSLTLANIQYF	TGTGCCAGCAGTTTAACGCTAGCCAACATTCAGTACTTC
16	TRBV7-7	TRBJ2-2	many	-	CASSPSPAANTGELFF	TGTGCTAGCAGCCCGAGCCCAGCGGCGAACACCGGGGAGCTGTTTTTT
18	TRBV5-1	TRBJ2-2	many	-	CASSPEGTHSANTGELFF	TGCGCCAGCAGCCCGGAAGGGACACACTCCGCGAACACCGGGGAGCTGTTTTTT
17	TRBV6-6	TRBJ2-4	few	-	CASSYSRGRGAKNIQYF	TGTGCCAGCAGTTACTCGAGGGGTAGGGGGGCCAAAAACATTCAGTACTTC
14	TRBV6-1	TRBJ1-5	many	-	CAAEERGLDQPQHF	TGTGCCGCGGAGGAAAGGGGTCTGGATCAGCCCCAGCATTTT
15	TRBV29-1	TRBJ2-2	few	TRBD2	CSALGLAGVSGELFF	TGCAGCGCACTTGGGCTAGCGGGAGTCTCAGGGGAGCTGTTTTTT
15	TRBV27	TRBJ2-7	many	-	CASRRQGGFGNEQYF	TGTGCCAGCAGACGTCAGGGGGGCTTTGGAAACGAGCAGTACTTC
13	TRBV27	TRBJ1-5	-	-	CASRTTSNQPQHF	TGTGCCAGTCGGACGACTAGCAATCAGCCCCAGCATTTT
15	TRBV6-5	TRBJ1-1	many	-	CASSYGDTGNTEAFF	TGTGCCAGCAGTTACGGGGACACAGGGAACACTGAAGCTTTCTTT
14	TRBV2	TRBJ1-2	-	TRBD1	CASCRDRGNYGYTF	TGTGCCAGCTGCCGGGACAGGGGAAACTATGGCTACACCTTC